This is a list of T cell receptor beta chains from one sample in a study of T cells in Graves' hyperthyroidism and ophthalmopathy. TCRdb passed the multiplex PCR reads through MiXCR, listing each CDR3 protein once. Of around 290,000 distinct CDR3 sequences in the sample, about 17% were seen once. Material for sequencing was blood. All receptors derive from a woman in her sixties with Graves' ophthalmopathy. Both conserved end residues are part of each CDR3. Fields, in order: D gene, J gene, clone size, V gene, CDR3 protein, CDR3 DNA. The D gene is left open where the match is weak. Size tells how often a clone was seen (once, few, many) or the class of an expanded clone, and some rows leave it out.

>-|TRBJ2-2|many|TRBV7-2
CASSFVKGGGELFF
TGTGCCAGCAGCTTTGTAAAGGGTGGCGGGGAGCTGTTTTTT
>-|TRBJ2-2|-|TRBV2
CASSPQRSNTGELFF
TGTGCCAGCAGCCCCCAGCGGTCGAACACCGGGGAGCTGTTTTTT
>TRBD2|TRBJ2-3|many|TRBV12-3/TRBV12-4
CASSLAGGHTDTQYF
TGTGCCAGCAGCCTAGCGGGGGGGCACACAGATACGCAGTATTTT
>-|TRBJ2-7|few|TRBV30
CAYRVSYEQYF
TGTGCCTACAGGGTCTCCTACGAGCAGTACTTC
>-|TRBJ2-3|many|TRBV5-6
CASSLGRVTDTQYF
TGTGCCAGCAGCTTGGGTCGGGTCACAGATACGCAGTATTTT
>TRBD1|TRBJ2-5|many|TRBV28
CASSPRDRGFETQYF
TGTGCCAGCAGTCCCCGGGACAGGGGATTTGAGACCCAGTACTTC
>TRBD1|TRBJ1-1|-|TRBV14
CASSRGQGLPEAFF
TGTGCCAGCAGCCGTGGACAGGGGCTCCCTGAAGCTTTCTTT
>-|TRBJ1-2|many|TRBV2
CASSAHGDEDGYTF
TGTGCCAGCAGTGCCCACGGGGATGAGGATGGCTACACCTTC
>TRBD1|TRBJ2-3|once|TRBV11-3
CASSRRQGSTDTQYF
TGTGCCAGCAGCCGAAGACAGGGAAGCACAGATACGCAGTATTTT
>-|TRBJ2-7|many|TRBV11-2
CASSLGGQGNYEQYF
TGTGCCAGCAGCTTAGGCGGGCAGGGGAACTACGAGCAGTACTTC
>-|TRBJ2-7|-|TRBV9
CASSGGGASGAYEQYF
TGTGCCAGCAGCGGAGGGGGGGCTAGCGGCGCCTACGAGCAGTACTTC
>-|TRBJ1-1|many|TRBV12-3/TRBV12-4
CASSTDGGTEAFF
TGTGCCAGCAGCACCGATGGAGGCACTGAAGCTTTCTTT
>TRBD2|TRBJ2-7|-|TRBV4-3
CASSPNAAGTSGSYEQYF
TGCGCCAGCAGCCCTAACGCAGCCGGGACTAGCGGCTCCTACGAGCAGTACTTC
>TRBD1|TRBJ1-3|-|TRBV20-1
CSAWTGLSNTIYF
TGCAGTGCTTGGACAGGGCTGTCTAACACCATATATTTT
>-|TRBJ1-6|many|TRBV20-1
CSASGGYNSPLHF
TGCAGTGCTAGTGGGGGTTATAATTCACCCCTCCACTTT
>-|TRBJ1-1|many|TRBV7-2
CASNRQMNTEAFF
TGTGCCAGCAACCGCCAGATGAACACTGAAGCTTTCTTT
>-|TRBJ1-5|many|TRBV10-3
CAISGNWNQPQHF
TGTGCCATCTCGGGGAATTGGAATCAGCCCCAGCATTTT
>TRBD1|TRBJ2-7|once|TRBV7-6
CASSGAEGAGEQYF
TGTGCCAGCAGCGGGGCTGAGGGGGCTGGCGAGCAGTACTTC
>-|TRBJ2-2|many|TRBV7-9
CASSLGQRTGELFF
TGTGCCAGCAGCTTAGGTCAGCGGACCGGGGAGCTGTTTTTT
>TRBD1|TRBJ1-4|many|TRBV18
CASSPRDRIEKLFF
TGTGCCAGCTCACCAAGGGACAGGATTGAAAAACTGTTTTTT
>-|TRBJ1-5|-|TRBV9
CASSVGQANQPQHF
TGTGCCAGCAGCGTAGGACAGGCAAATCAGCCCCAGCATTTT
>-|TRBJ2-7|many|TRBV2
CASKANSGLSYEQYF
TGTGCCAGCAAAGCCAACTCGGGGCTCTCCTACGAGCAGTACTTC
>TRBD1|TRBJ1-1|many|TRBV6-1
CASKTDRGQTEAFF
TGTGCCAGCAAAACGGACAGGGGGCAGACTGAAGCTTTCTTT
>TRBD1|TRBJ2-3|few|TRBV10-1
CASSDPDRENTDTQYF
TGCGCCAGCAGTGACCCGGACAGGGAGAACACAGATACGCAGTATTTT
>-|TRBJ2-7|many|TRBV7-8
CASSSRTATYEQYF
TGTGCCAGCAGCTCCCGGACTGCCACCTACGAGCAGTACTTC
>-|TRBJ2-7|many|TRBV12-3/TRBV12-4
CASSLGVSYEQYF
TGTGCCAGCAGTTTAGGGGTCTCCTACGAGCAGTACTTC
>-|TRBJ1-2|many|TRBV5-6
CASSPQPTELYGYTF
TGTGCCAGCAGCCCTCAACCTACAGAGCTCTATGGCTACACCTTC
>TRBD2|TRBJ2-1|few|TRBV11-2
CASSLRPSTSGSNEQFF
TGTGCCAGCAGCTTACGACCTTCTACTAGCGGGAGTAATGAGCAGTTCTTC
>-|TRBJ2-2|many|TRBV5-1
CASSLRGLQLTGELFF
TGCGCCAGCAGCTTGCGAGGGCTCCAACTCACCGGGGAGCTGTTTTTT
>TRBD1|TRBJ1-2|few|TRBV7-2
CASSLGQGALNGYTF
TGTGCCAGCAGCTTAGGACAGGGGGCGCTTAATGGCTACACCTTC
>TRBD1|TRBJ2-3|-|TRBV20-1
CSALDRADTQYF
TGCAGTGCTTTGGACAGGGCAGATACGCAGTATTTT
>-|TRBJ1-5|few|TRBV19
CASTYRPDRRSNQPQHF
TGTGCCAGTACTTACCGACCCGACAGGCGAAGCAATCAGCCCCAGCATTTT
>TRBD2|TRBJ2-1|many|TRBV2
CASSGAGGIYNEQFF
TGTGCCAGCAGTGGAGCGGGAGGTATCTACAATGAGCAGTTCTTC
>-|TRBJ1-1|many|TRBV6-1
CASSRDVGSNTEAFF
TGTGCCAGCAGCCGGGACGTAGGATCGAACACTGAAGCTTTCTTT
>TRBD2|TRBJ2-5|many|TRBV2
CASSPLAGGPSETQYF
TGTGCCAGCAGTCCCCTAGCGGGAGGGCCTTCCGAGACCCAGTACTTC
>TRBD1|TRBJ1-1|few|TRBV19
CASSIGPATGVTEAFF
TGTGCCAGTAGTATTGGGCCGGCGACAGGGGTCACTGAAGCTTTCTTT
>-|TRBJ2-7|many|TRBV7-2
CASSFGGSSYEQYF
TGTGCCAGCAGCTTTGGGGGAAGCTCCTACGAGCAGTACTTC